This T cell receptor (beta chain) was documented in a study of shared clonotypes between healthy human individuals. Study background: Aged between 18 and 49, the donors were a couple of women and three men.

The study used 80 million to 100 million PBMCs per unsorted sample for genomic DNA. Data came from immunoSEQ multiplex PCR; TCRdb stores just in-frame clones and leaves some out. The data show fewer than 650,000 clones, less than 80% seen once. The CDR3 has 15 amino acids. Trimming at V came to 5 bases and at J to 7 bases, leaving 6 bases not matched to a gene. The germline gives CDR1 SGHVS, CDR2 FNYEAQ. The gene calls are TRBV7-6 and TRBJ2-2; TRBD1 matches at 11 bases. Sequencing used PBMCs. This receptor was taken from a woman aged 40-49 years in good health. Some clones in this sample may be carry-over from other donors' samples. The CDR3 coding sequence is TGTGCCAGCAGCCCCCGGACAGGGGGCATCGGGGAGCTGTTTTTT. Amino acids: CASSPRTGGIGELFF.